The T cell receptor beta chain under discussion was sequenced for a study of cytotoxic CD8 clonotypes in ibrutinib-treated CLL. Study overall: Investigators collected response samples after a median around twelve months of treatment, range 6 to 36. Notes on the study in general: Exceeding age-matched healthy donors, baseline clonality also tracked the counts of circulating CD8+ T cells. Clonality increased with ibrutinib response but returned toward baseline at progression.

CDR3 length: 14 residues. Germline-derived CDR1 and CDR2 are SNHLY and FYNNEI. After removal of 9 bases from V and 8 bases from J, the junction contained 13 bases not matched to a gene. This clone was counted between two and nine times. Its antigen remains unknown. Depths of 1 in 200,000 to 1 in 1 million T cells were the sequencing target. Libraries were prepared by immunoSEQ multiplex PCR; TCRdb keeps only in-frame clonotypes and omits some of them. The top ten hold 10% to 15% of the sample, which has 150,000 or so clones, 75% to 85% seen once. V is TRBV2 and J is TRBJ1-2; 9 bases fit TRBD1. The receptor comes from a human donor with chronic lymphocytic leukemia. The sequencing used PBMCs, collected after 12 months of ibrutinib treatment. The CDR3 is CARTGGASAGGYTF. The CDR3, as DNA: TGTGCCAGGACAGGGGGGGCGAGTGCCGGAGGCTACACCTTC.